Described below is a single T cell receptor beta chain sequence and its context. Its antigen remains undetermined. Qualities for individual bases were not recorded, and no much larger clone is one base off. Library preparation used PCR. Sequencing took place on an Illumina HiSeq 2500. To normalize quantification of the TCRbeta repertoire, the TCR libraries were built with molecular barcoding that relied on unique molecular identifiers. TCRdb cleaned the public reads at Q25 with fastp, built clones with MiXCR and kept in-frame beta chains. Every distinct CDR3 protein forms one entry, paired with its most common genes and DNA. The sample table contains approximately 500,000 distinct CDR3 sequences; only one count was recorded for roughly 27% of them. The ten largest clonotypes hold approximately 33% of the sample. The germline V gene yields MDHEN for CDR1 and SYDVKM for CDR2. Its CDR3 holds 13 amino acids, cysteine through phenylalanine. This entry keeps only the CDR3 DNA: 39 bases, framed from base 1. Germline trimming amounts to 6 bases on V and 8 bases on J, with 6 as the count of junction bases outside the gene matches.

This entry is derived from a study of T-cell reconstitution after alpha-beta-depleted transplantation in children (dated by TCRdb to about 2016). Background for the entire study: The study quantitatively tracked T-cell immune reconstitution after TCRalphabeta/CD19-depleted allogeneic hematopoietic cell transplantation in children using TCR repertoire profiling. Findings and caveats that apply to the study as a whole: In some patients, the high TCRbeta diversity seen at day 60 was put down to recipient T cells and intrathymic progenitors that had survived conditioning. The apparently early alphabetaT-cell count recovery about two months after transplant was reportedly dependent on only several hundred rapidly expanded clones derived from non-depleted graft cells. The frequencies of hyperexpanded clones fell over the following months, and after one year, T-cell counts and TCRbeta diversity were mostly attributed to newly produced T cells.

The treatment or condition label corresponds to: allogeneic hematopoietic cell transplantation with graft depleted of TCRalphabeta T cells and CD19 B cells. The children who served as transplant recipients had been given grafts of TCRalphabeta/CD19-depleted allogeneic hematopoietic cells. Here the chain combines TRBV28 and TRBJ2-1; the central 8 bases match TRBD2. This specimen was PBMCs, taken before TCRalphabeta/CD19-depleted stem cell transplant. This clonotype was obtained from a boy younger than two with Wiskott-Aldrich syndrome, due to receive a stem cell transplant. The DNA is as follows: TGTGCCAGCAGCAAGACGGGGGGGTATGAGCAGTTCTTC. This is translated as CASSKTGGYEQFF.